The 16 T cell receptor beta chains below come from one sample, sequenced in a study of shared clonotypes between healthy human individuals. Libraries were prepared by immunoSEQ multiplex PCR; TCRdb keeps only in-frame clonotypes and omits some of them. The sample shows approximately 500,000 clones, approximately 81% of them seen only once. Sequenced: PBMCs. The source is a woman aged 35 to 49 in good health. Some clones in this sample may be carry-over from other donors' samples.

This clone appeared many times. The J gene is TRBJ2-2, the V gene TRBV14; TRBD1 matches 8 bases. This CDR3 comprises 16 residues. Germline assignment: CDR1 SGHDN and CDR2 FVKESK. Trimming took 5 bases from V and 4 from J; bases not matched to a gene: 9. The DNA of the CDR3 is TGTGCCAGCAGCGAAACCGGGACAGGAGGCACCGGGGAGCTGTTTTTT. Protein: CASSETGTGGTGELFF.

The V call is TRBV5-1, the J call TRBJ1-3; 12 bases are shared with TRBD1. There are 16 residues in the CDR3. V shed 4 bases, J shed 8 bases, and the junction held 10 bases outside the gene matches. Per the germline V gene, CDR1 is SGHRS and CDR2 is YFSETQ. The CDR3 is CASSRTGTGGWDTIYF. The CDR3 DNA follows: TGCGCCAGCAGCAGAACCGGGACAGGGGGCTGGGACACCATATATTTT.

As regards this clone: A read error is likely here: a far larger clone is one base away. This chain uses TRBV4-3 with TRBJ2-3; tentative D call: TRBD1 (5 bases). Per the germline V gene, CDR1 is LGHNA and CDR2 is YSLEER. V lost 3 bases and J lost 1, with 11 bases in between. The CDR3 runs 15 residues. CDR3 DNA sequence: TGCGCCAGCAGCCAGGACATGGCCCGCACAGATACGCAGTATTTT. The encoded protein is CASSQDMARTDTQYF.

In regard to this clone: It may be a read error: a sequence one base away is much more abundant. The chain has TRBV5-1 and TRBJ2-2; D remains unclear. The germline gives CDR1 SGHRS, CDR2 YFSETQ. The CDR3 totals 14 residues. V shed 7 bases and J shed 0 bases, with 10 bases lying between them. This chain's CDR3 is CASPDRPNTGELFF. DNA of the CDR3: TGCGCCAGCCCCGACCGACCGAACACCGGGGAGCTGTTTTTT.

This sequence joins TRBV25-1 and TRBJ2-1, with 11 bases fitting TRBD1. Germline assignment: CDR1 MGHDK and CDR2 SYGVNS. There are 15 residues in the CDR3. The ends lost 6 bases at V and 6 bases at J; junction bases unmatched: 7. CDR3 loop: CASSFGTGGANEQFF. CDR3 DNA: TGTGCCAGCAGCTTTGGGACAGGGGGGGCCAATGAGCAGTTCTTC.

CDR3 bases: TGTGCCAGCAGCTCCACTAGTAGTAGCGATGAGCAGTTCTTC. Protein sequence: CASSSTSSSDEQFF. The rearrangement links TRBV7-3 to TRBJ2-1, with D possibly being TRBD2 (5 bases). CDR1 is SGHTA and CDR2 is FQGTGA in the germline V gene. The germline V and J ends were trimmed by 4 bases and 8 bases, with 15 bases remaining between them. The CDR3 is 14 residues long.

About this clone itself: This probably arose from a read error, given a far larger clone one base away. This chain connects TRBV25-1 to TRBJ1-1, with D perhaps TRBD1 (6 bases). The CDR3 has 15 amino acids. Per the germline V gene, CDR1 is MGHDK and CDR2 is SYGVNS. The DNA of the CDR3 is TGTGCCAGCAGTGTACACGGTGGACAGAACACTGAAGCTTCCTTT. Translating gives CASSVHGGQNTEASF. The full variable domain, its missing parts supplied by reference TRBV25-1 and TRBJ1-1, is EADIYQTPRYLVIGTGKKITLECSQTMGHDKMYWYQQDPGMELHLIHYSYGVNSTEKGDLSSESTVSRIRTEHFPLTLESARPSHTSQYLCASSVHGGQNTEASFGQGTRLTVV.

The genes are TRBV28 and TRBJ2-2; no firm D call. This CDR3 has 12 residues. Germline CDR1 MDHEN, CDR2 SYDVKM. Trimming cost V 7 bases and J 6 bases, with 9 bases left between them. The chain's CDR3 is CASKVDSGELFF. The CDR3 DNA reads TGTGCCAGCAAGGTCGATTCCGGGGAGCTGTTTTTT. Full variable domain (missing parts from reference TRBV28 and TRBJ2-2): DVKVTQSSRYLVKRTGEKVFLECVQDMDHENMFWYRQDPGLGLRLIYFSYDVKMKEKGDIPEGYSVSREKKERFSLILESASTNQTSMYLCASKVDSGELFFGEGSRLTVL.

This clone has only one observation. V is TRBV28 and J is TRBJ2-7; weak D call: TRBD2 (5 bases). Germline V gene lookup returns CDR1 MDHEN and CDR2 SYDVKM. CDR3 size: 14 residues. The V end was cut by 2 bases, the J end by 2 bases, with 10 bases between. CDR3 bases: TGTGCCAGCAGTTTAGTTAGTAGCGCCTACGAGCAGTACTTC. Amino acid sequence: CASSLVSSAYEQYF. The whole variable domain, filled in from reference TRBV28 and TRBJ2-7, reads DVKVTQSSRYLVKRTGEKVFLECVQDMDHENMFWYRQDPGLGLRLIYFSYDVKMKEKGDIPEGYSVSREKKERFSLILESASTNQTSMYLCASSLVSSAYEQYFGPGTRLTVT.

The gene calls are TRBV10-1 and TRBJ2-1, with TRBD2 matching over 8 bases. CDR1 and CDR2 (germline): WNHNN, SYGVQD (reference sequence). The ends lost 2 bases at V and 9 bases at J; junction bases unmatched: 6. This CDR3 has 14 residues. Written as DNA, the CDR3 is TGCGCCAGCAGTGAGAGCGGGGGACTGAGTGAGCAGTTCTTC. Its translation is CASSESGGLSEQFF.

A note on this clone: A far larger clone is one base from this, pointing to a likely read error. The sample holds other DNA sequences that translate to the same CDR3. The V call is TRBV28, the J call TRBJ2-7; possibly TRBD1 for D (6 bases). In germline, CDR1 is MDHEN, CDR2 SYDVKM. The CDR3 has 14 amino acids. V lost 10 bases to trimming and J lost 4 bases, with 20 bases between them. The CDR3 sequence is CATTGRLLTYEQYF. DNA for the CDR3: TGTGCCACCACAGGGCGACTTCTTACATACGAGCAGTACTTC.

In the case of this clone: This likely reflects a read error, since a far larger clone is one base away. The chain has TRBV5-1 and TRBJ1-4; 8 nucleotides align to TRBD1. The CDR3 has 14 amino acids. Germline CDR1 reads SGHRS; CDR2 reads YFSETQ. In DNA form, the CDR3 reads TGCGCCAGCGGCTTGGGACAGGTTAATGAAAAACTGTTTTTT. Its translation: CASGLGQVNEKLFF.

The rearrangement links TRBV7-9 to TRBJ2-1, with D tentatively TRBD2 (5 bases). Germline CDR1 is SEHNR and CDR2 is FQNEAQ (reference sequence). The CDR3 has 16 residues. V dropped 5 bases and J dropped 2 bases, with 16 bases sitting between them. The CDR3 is CASSPPGGSAYNEQFF. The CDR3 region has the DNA TGTGCCAGCAGCCCCCCAGGCGGGTCAGCCTACAATGAGCAGTTCTTC. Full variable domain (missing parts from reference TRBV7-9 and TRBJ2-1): DTGVSQNPRHKITKRGQNVTFRCDPISEHNRLYWYRQTLGQGPEFLTYFQNEAQLEKSRLLSDRFSAERPKGSFSTLEIQRTEQGDSAMYLCASSPPGGSAYNEQFFGPGTRLTVL.

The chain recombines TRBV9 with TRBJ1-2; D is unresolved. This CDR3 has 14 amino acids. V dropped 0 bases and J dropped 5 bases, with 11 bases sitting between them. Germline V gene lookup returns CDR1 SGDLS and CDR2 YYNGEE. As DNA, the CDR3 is TGTGCCAGCAGCGTAGATCGTGGGTGGTATGGCTACACCTTC. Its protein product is CASSVDRGWYGYTF.

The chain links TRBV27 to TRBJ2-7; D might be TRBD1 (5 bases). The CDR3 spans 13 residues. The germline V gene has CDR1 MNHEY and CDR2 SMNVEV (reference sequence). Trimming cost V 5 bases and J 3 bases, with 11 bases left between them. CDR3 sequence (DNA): TGTGCCAGCAGTCGGCGACAGAACTACGAGCAGTACTTC. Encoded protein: CASSRRQNYEQYF.

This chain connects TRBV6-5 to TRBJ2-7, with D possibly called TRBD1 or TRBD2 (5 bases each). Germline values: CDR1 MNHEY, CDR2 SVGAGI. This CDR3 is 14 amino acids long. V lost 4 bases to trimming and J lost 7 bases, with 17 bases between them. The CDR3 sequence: CASSLGRQLGEQYF. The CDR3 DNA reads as TGTGCCAGCAGTTTGGGACGGCAACTGGGGGAGCAGTACTTC.